Included here is one T cell receptor beta chain sequence, with context. This sample was included in a study of T cell changes during pregnancy in multiple sclerosis. There are 15 residues in the CDR3. The V gene's germline CDR1 is SGHTA and CDR2 FQGNSA. Trimming shortened V by 7 bases and J by 9 bases, and 19 bases separated the two germline ends. TCRdb's table, derived via immunoSEQ multiplex PCR, lists solely in-frame clones and lacks some. Of tens of thousands of clones listed, 94% are singletons. The sample in question was peripheral blood, obtained in the third trimester of pregnancy. This chain connects TRBV7-2 to TRBJ1-6; D possibly corresponds to TRBD1 (6 bases). This clonotype was obtained from a female donor with multiple sclerosis, enrolled in a pregnancy study. The CDR3 region is CASTGTRSRGSPLHF. In nucleotides, the CDR3 is TGTGCCAGCACGGGGACACGGTCAAGAGGTTCACCCCTCCACTTT. Full variable domain (missing parts from reference TRBV7-2 and TRBJ1-6): GAGVSQSPSNKVTEKGKDVELRCDPISGHTALYWYRQSLGQGLEFLIYFQGNSAPDKSGLPSDRFSAERTGGSVSTLTIQRTQQEDSAVYLCASTGTRSRGSPLHFGNGTRLTVT.